The 31 T cell receptor beta chains below come from one sample, sequenced in a study of blood T cell repertoires in COVID-19. Profiling relied on immunoSEQ multiplex PCR, and the TCRdb table lists in-frame clones only, not all of them. Of 100,000 to 150,000 clones in the sample, over 60% were seen once. Sequenced: peripheral blood. The receptors shown here come from a man aged 35 to 55 with active or convalescent COVID-19.

The genes are TRBV10-3 and TRBJ1-5; D remains unclear. The CDR3 runs 15 residues. The germline V gene has CDR1 ENHRY and CDR2 SYGVKD. Deletions cut 4 bases from V and 0 bases from J, with 10 bases between. The CDR3 DNA follows: TGTGCCATCAGTGGAGATAGTCATAGCAATCAGCCCCAGCATTTT. Translation: CAISGDSHSNQPQHF.

This clone was observed a few times. The rearrangement links TRBV5-4 to TRBJ1-1; perhaps TRBD1 as D (6 bases). The CDR3 length is 15 residues. The germline gives CDR1 SGHNT, CDR2 YYREEE (reference sequence). V was trimmed by 0 bases and J by 4 bases, leaving 13 bases between them. The CDR3 here is CASSLAGQAFTEAFF. CDR3 DNA: TGTGCCAGCAGCTTGGCGGGACAAGCATTCACTGAAGCTTTCTTT.

This clone was counted a single time. The CDR3: CASSISQYRGVSDTQYF. The DNA for the CDR3 is TGTGCCAGCAGTATTTCTCAATACAGGGGCGTATCAGATACGCAGTATTTT. The genes are TRBV27 and TRBJ2-3, with TRBD1 matching over 7 bases. V dropped 5 bases and J dropped 4; count of bases not matched to a gene: 15. CDR1 is MNHEY, CDR2 SMNVEV, per germline (reference sequence). This CDR3 comprises 17 residues.

This chain connects TRBV12-3 or TRBV12-4 to TRBJ2-1; 9 bases line up with TRBD2. This CDR3 spans 13 amino acids. Unmatched junction bases numbered 7, after V lost 3 bases and J lost 13 bases. The CDR3 loop is CASSFERLAAQFF. The CDR3 DNA is TGTGCCAGCAGTTTTGAGCGACTAGCGGCCCAGTTCTTC.

The chain recombines TRBV6-6 with TRBJ1-5; 7 positions agree with TRBD1. This CDR3 is built from 14 residues. Germline V gene data show CDR1 as MNHNY and CDR2 as SVGAGI (reference sequence). V shed 1 base, J shed 7 bases, and the junction held 4 bases outside the gene matches. CDR3 residues: CASSYLQGNQPQHF. CDR3 bases: TGTGCCAGCAGTTACTTACAGGGGAACCAGCCCCAGCATTTT.

This chain uses TRBV6-5 with TRBJ1-3; D not certain. Per germline, CDR1 MNHEY and CDR2 SVGAGI. The CDR3 is 14 amino acids. The V gene lost 7 bases and the J gene lost 0 bases, with 10 bases spanning the gap. This CDR3 is CASMRAHSGNTIYF. As DNA, the CDR3 is TGTGCCAGCATGCGGGCTCACTCTGGAAACACCATATATTTT.

The chain uses TRBV3-1 (or the pseudogene TRBV3-2) and TRBJ2-5; TRBD2 might be the D (5 bases). CDR1 and CDR2 from the germline V gene are LGHDT and YNNKEL (reference sequence). The CDR3 is 15 residues long. V was cut by 1 base and J by 5 bases, with 14 bases left in between. CDR3 DNA: TGTGCCAGCAGCCAAGCCTCGGGAATCTCCGAGACCCAGTACTTC. Translation: CASSQASGISETQYF.

This clone was found a few times. The chain couples TRBV4-3 to TRBJ1-4; tentatively, D is TRBD1 (5 bases). This CDR3 spans 15 amino acids. V was cut by 5 bases and J by 4 bases, with 14 bases left in between. Germline values: CDR1 LGHNA, CDR2 YSLEER. CDR3 sequence reads: CASSVDQGSNEKLFF. The CDR3 nucleotides read TGCGCCAGCAGCGTGGACCAGGGTAGTAATGAAAAACTGTTTTTT.

Worth noting for this clone: Being one base from a much bigger clone, this may be a read error. Other DNA variants within this sample encode the same CDR3. The genes are TRBV9 and TRBJ1-1; no clear D gene. Per germline, CDR1 SGDLS and CDR2 YYNGEE. V was shortened by 2 bases and J by 1 base, with 12 bases between the two germline ends. The CDR3 runs to 15 residues. CDR3 residues: CASSVTPEGNTEAFF. As DNA, the CDR3 is TGTGCCAGCAGCGTCACGCCGGAGGGGAACACTGAAGCTTTCTTT.

The gene calls are TRBV9 and TRBJ2-2, with D uncertain. V lost 0 bases and J 0 bases, leaving 9 bases between the germline ends. CDR1 is SGDLS and CDR2 is YYNGEE in the germline V gene. CDR3 length: 16 amino acids. In DNA, the CDR3 is TGTGCCAGCAGCGTAGCTGGCTTCGCGAACACCGGGGAGCTGTTTTTT. It encodes CASSVAGFANTGELFF.

The V and J genes are TRBV6-5 and TRBJ1-1; D is unresolved. Trimming removed 5 bases at V and 1 base at J, with 14 bases between. Germline CDR1 reads MNHEY; CDR2 reads SVGAGI. This CDR3 is built from 15 residues. For the CDR3, the DNA is TGTGCCAGCAGTCCTCTATTTACAGAGAACACTGAAGCTTTCTTT. Translating it yields CASSPLFTENTEAFF.

This clone was observed once. The chain links TRBV25-1 to TRBJ2-1, with 8 nucleotides matching TRBD2. There are 15 residues in the CDR3. Losses at the gene ends were 1 base for V and 4 bases for J; bases not matched to a gene: 3. CDR1 is MGHDK and CDR2 is SYGVNS in the germline V gene. DNA of the CDR3: TGTGCCAGCAGTGAATCTAGCGGGTATTACAATGAGCAGTTCTTC. Translated, it gives CASSESSGYYNEQFF. The full variable domain, rest sourced from reference TRBV25-1 and TRBJ2-1, is EADIYQTPRYLVIGTGKKITLECSQTMGHDKMYWYQQDPGMELHLIHYSYGVNSTEKGDLSSESTVSRIRTEHFPLTLESARPSHTSQYLCASSESSGYYNEQFFGPGTRLTVL.

The chain employs TRBV3-1 (or the pseudogene TRBV3-2) and TRBJ1-2, with a weak D call TRBD1 (5 bases). The CDR3 extends over 12 amino acids. The germline CDR1 and CDR2 sequences are LGHDT and YNNKEL (reference sequence). Trimming stripped 0 bases from V and 8 bases from J, with 7 bases between. Written as DNA, the CDR3 is TGTGCCAGCAGCCAAGAAGGGGAAGGCTACACCTTC. Protein: CASSQEGEGYTF.

This clone was counted many times. The gene calls are TRBV19 and TRBJ1-5; D uncertain. The V gene lost 2 bases and the J gene lost 0 bases, with 5 bases spanning the gap. The CDR3 runs to 14 residues. Germline CDR1 LNHDA, CDR2 SQIVND (reference sequence). CDR3 sequence (DNA): TGTGCCAGTAGTATATCAGTTAGCAATCAGCCCCAGCATTTT. Its translation is CASSISVSNQPQHF.

CDR3 residues: CASSLGVSGGLSTDTQYF. The CDR3 DNA follows: TGCGCCAGCAGCTTGGGCGTTAGCGGGGGGCTTAGCACAGATACGCAGTATTTT. V gene TRBV5-1 combines with J gene TRBJ2-3; 10 bases line up with TRBD2. V shed 0 bases, J shed 0 bases, and the junction held 7 bases outside the gene matches. This CDR3 comprises 18 residues. CDR1 is SGHRS and CDR2 is YFSETQ in the germline V gene.

The genes are TRBV5-4 and TRBJ2-1; tentative D call: TRBD2 (6 bases). In germline, CDR1 is SGHNT, CDR2 YYREEE (reference sequence). The CDR3 totals 16 residues. The V end was cut by 3 bases, the J end by 4 bases, with 17 bases between. CDR3 amino acids: CASSSGDAGRYNEQFF. CDR3 DNA: TGTGCCAGCAGCTCCGGAGATGCGGGACGATACAATGAGCAGTTCTTC. The full variable domain, its missing parts supplied by reference TRBV5-4 and TRBJ2-1, is ETGVTQSPTHLIKTRGQQVTLRCSSQSGHNTVSWYQQALGQGPQFIFQYYREEENGRGNFPPRFSGLQFPNYSSELNVNALELDDSALYLCASSSGDAGRYNEQFFGPGTRLTVL.

V usage is TRBV9 and J usage is TRBJ1-4; D is possibly TRBD1 (5 bases). This CDR3 is 15 amino acids long. Per the germline V gene, CDR1 is SGDLS and CDR2 is YYNGEE. Trimming shortened V by 3 bases and J by 5 bases, and 14 bases separated the two germline ends. The CDR3 DNA reads TGTGCCAGCAGCGCAGAAGCCGACAGAAATGAAAAACTGTTTTTT. Translating it yields CASSAEADRNEKLFF.

The rearrangement joins TRBV18 to TRBJ1-4; D is possibly TRBD1 (6 bases). The length of the CDR3 is 16 residues. Per the germline V gene, CDR1 is KGHSH and CDR2 is LQKENI. Trimming pared 3 bases from V and 1 base from J, leaving 12 bases between. CDR3 sequence: CASSPRDRKTNEKLFF. CDR3 DNA sequence: TGTGCCAGCTCACCCCGCGACAGGAAAACTAATGAAAAACTGTTTTTT.

The chain recombines TRBV19 with TRBJ1-2; possibly TRBD1 for D (5 bases). CDR1 and CDR2 (germline): LNHDA, SQIVND (reference sequence). The CDR3 sequence is 15 residues long. The V and J ends lost 4 bases and 7 bases respectively, with 19 bases between them. The CDR3 sequence is CASSTRTAGDRGYTF. CDR3 nucleotides: TGTGCCAGTAGTACTCGGACTGCGGGGGACCGTGGCTACACCTTC.

This chain uses TRBV4-3 with TRBJ1-3; D is undetermined. CDR3 length: 16 amino acids. The V and J ends lost 4 bases and 2 bases respectively, with 15 bases between them. CDR1 is LGHNA and CDR2 is YSLEER in the germline V gene. The CDR3 region is CASSPELTFPGNTIYF. In DNA, the CDR3 is TGCGCCAGCAGCCCCGAACTGACTTTTCCTGGAAACACCATATATTTT.

CDR3 DNA: TGTGCCAGCAGTGAATCACAGGGGCCCTACGAGCAGTACTTC. It encodes CASSESQGPYEQYF. The genes are TRBV6-4 and TRBJ2-7; 7 nucleotides match TRBD1. In germline, CDR1 is MRHNA, CDR2 SNTAGT. V lost 3 bases and J lost 2; bases outside the gene matches: 4. The CDR3 totals 14 residues.

V is TRBV28 and J is TRBJ1-1, with TRBD1 as a possible D gene (5 bases). The CDR3 is made up of 11 amino acids. V shed 7 bases and J shed 4 bases, with 7 bases lying between them. The germline V gene has CDR1 MDHEN and CDR2 SYDVKM. The CDR3 bases are TGTGCCAGCATCGGGGGCACTGAAGCTTTCTTT. Translated: CASIGGTEAFF.

This chain's CDR3 is CASSEALVFPKDTQYF. CDR3 nucleotides: TGTGCCAGCAGTGAGGCACTAGTCTTTCCAAAGGATACGCAGTATTTT. This chain connects TRBV6-1 to TRBJ2-3, with D possibly being TRBD2 (5 bases). Germline CDR1 reads MNHNS; CDR2 reads SASEGT. The V end was cut by 3 bases, the J end by 6 bases, with 19 bases between. The CDR3 has 16 amino acids.

The genes are TRBV3-1 (or the pseudogene TRBV3-2) and TRBJ2-1, with D possibly matching TRBD2 (5 bases). With 1 base removed from V and 8 bases from J, the gap between germline ends came to 15 bases. CDR1 and CDR2 (germline): LGHDT, YNNKEL (reference sequence). This CDR3 has 15 amino acids. The CDR3 protein is CASSQGFLEADEQFF. As DNA, the CDR3 is TGTGCCAGCAGCCAAGGCTTTTTGGAGGCCGATGAGCAGTTCTTC.

V and J are TRBV30 and TRBJ2-3; 10 nucleotides align to TRBD2. The V and J ends lost 0 bases and 4 bases, in that order; junction bases with no gene match: 13. This CDR3 contains 18 residues. Per the germline V gene, CDR1 is GTSNPN and CDR2 is SVGIG (reference sequence). The CDR3 DNA is TGTGCCTGGAGTGTAGAGGCTAGCGGGAGTGATGGCGCAGATACGCAGTATTTT. Translated: CAWSVEASGSDGADTQYF.

The rearrangement joins TRBV7-2 to TRBJ2-7; perhaps TRBD1 as D (6 bases). CDR1 and CDR2 from the germline V gene are SGHTA and FQGNSA. The length of the CDR3 is 14 residues. V was shortened by 3 bases and J by 2 bases, with 11 bases between the two germline ends. The CDR3 sequence is CASSLTGPTYEQYF. The DNA for the CDR3 is TGTGCCAGCAGCTTGACAGGACCGACCTACGAGCAGTACTTC.

The chain employs TRBV2 and TRBJ1-6; D not resolved. The CDR3 length is 13 residues. The germline CDR1 and CDR2 sequences are SNHLY and FYNNEI. The V and J ends lost 6 bases and 7 bases respectively, with 10 bases between them. CDR3 amino acids: CASSRTANSPLHF. The DNA of the CDR3 is TGTGCCAGCAGCAGAACAGCCAATTCACCCCTCCACTTT.

The gene calls are TRBV6-5 and TRBJ1-5, with D possibly being TRBD1 (6 bases). The CDR3 contains 14 residues. The V and J ends lost 6 bases and 0 bases respectively, with 9 bases between them. CDR1 and CDR2 (germline): MNHEY, SVGAGI. The CDR3 DNA is TGTGCCAGCAGAAGGACAGCTAGCAATCAGCCCCAGCATTTT. The encoded protein is CASRRTASNQPQHF.

The chain recombines TRBV6-5 with TRBJ1-1, with D unresolved. V shed 10 bases and J shed 3 bases, with 9 bases lying between them. The CDR3 consists of 11 residues. Germline V gene sequence: CDR1 MNHEY, CDR2 SVGAGI. The CDR3 here is CATSGDTEAFF. The CDR3 DNA sequence: TGTGCCACTTCCGGGGACACTGAAGCTTTCTTT.

The chain couples TRBV20-1 to TRBJ2-1; 13 positions match TRBD2. V lost 3 bases to trimming and J lost 6 bases; unmatched junction nucleotides: 2. From germline, CDR1 is DFQATT and CDR2 SNEGSKA (reference sequence). This CDR3 has 14 amino acids. The CDR3 nucleotides are TGCAGTGCTAGTGGGACTAGCGGGATCAATGAGCAGTTCTTC. It encodes CSASGTSGINEQFF.

The chain is built from TRBV6-5 and TRBJ2-1; TRBD1 agrees at 9 bases. Germline V gene lookup returns CDR1 MNHEY and CDR2 SVGAGI. After removal of 5 bases from V and 6 bases from J, the junction contained 8 bases not matched to a gene. The CDR3 spans 15 residues. The CDR3 loop is CASSQTGGSINEQFF. In nucleotides, the CDR3 is TGTGCCAGCAGTCAAACAGGGGGCTCGATCAATGAGCAGTTCTTC.